The next 19 T cell receptor beta chains were all read from a single sample in a study of T cells after yellow fever vaccination. TCRdb reprocessed the 5' RACE reads via MiXCR and lists one record per CDR3 protein. The sample holds approximately 610,000 distinct CDR3 sequences; about 17% are singletons and the top ten take around a sixth. This specimen was PBMCs, taken 5 to 6 days after the first yellow fever vaccination. The receptors shown here come from a man younger than 35 who received the YFV17D yellow fever vaccine.

V is TRBV6-2 or TRBV6-3 and J is TRBJ2-3; D is perhaps TRBD1 (6 bases). Trimming shortened V by 2 bases and J by 2 bases, and 11 bases separated the two germline ends. From germline, CDR1 is MNHEY and CDR2 SVGEGT. This CDR3 is 15 amino acids long. Here the CDR3 DNA reads TGTGCCAGCAGTTACAGGGACACCTTCACAGATACGCAGTATTTT. This codes for CASSYRDTFTDTQYF.

The table lists this clonotype with a count of one. The chain has TRBV6-2 or TRBV6-3 and TRBJ2-2, with 12 bases fitting TRBD2. The CDR3 loop spans 16 amino acids. Germline V gene sequence: CDR1 MNHEY, CDR2 SVGEGT. J gave up 4 bases and V 6 bases, and 6 bases lay outside the gene matches. CDR3 loop: CASSWTSGEGTGELFF. The CDR3 region has the DNA TGTGCCAGCAGCTGGACTAGCGGGGAGGGCACCGGGGAGCTGTTTTTT.

Only a few counts were recorded for this clonotype. This rearrangement joins TRBV12-3 or TRBV12-4 to TRBJ2-5, with 9 bases matching TRBD1. The J segment lost 5 bases and the V segment lost 3 bases, leaving 4 bases of the junction unmatched. This CDR3 comprises 14 residues. The CDR3 here is CASSLTGGGETQYF. The CDR3 DNA follows: TGTGCCAGCAGTTTGACAGGGGGAGGGGAGACCCAGTACTTC.

V and J are TRBV19 and TRBJ2-7; 7 bases are a match to TRBD1. Germline V gene sequence: CDR1 LNHDA, CDR2 SQIVND (reference sequence). This CDR3 contains 13 residues. The J segment lost 2 bases and the V segment lost 3 bases, leaving 1 base of the junction unmatched. The CDR3 loop is CASSMGQPYEQYF. For the CDR3, the DNA is TGTGCCAGTAGTATGGGACAGCCCTACGAGCAGTACTTC.

This clonotype was counted a few times. The V gene is TRBV30, the J gene TRBJ2-7, with TRBD2 identical over 7 bases. The CDR3 covers 12 residues. Germline trimming cut 5 bases from V and 0 bases from J; bases unmatched to any gene: 1. Germline V CDR1 and CDR2: GTSNPN, SVGIG (reference sequence). CDR3 region: CAWSGGSYEQYF. For the CDR3, the DNA is TGTGCCTGGTCGGGGGGCTCCTACGAGCAGTACTTC. The full variable domain, in which reference TRBV30 and TRBJ2-7 provide the parts outside the CDR3, is SQTIHQWPATLVQPVGSPLSLECTVEGTSNPNLYWYRQAAGRGLQLLFYSVGIGQISSEVPQNLSASRPQDRQFILSSKKLLLSDSGFYLCAWSGGSYEQYFGPGTRLTVT.

This clonotype was counted between two and nine times. The rearrangement links TRBV24-1 to TRBJ2-1, with D tentatively TRBD1 (8 bases). Deletions cut 7 bases from V and 4 bases from J, with 13 bases between. Germline-derived CDR1 and CDR2 are KGHDR and SFDVKD. The CDR3 spans 14 residues. DNA for the CDR3: TGTGCCACCAGGGACAGGGAGGGTTACAATGAGCAGTTCTTC. It is translated as CATRDREGYNEQFF.

This clonotype was detected a few times. The chain recombines TRBV28 with TRBJ2-5; 8 nucleotides line up with TRBD1. Trimming at V came to 5 bases and at J to 5 bases, leaving 10 bases not matched to a gene. Germline CDR1 is MDHEN and CDR2 is SYDVKM. This CDR3 has 15 amino acids. The CDR3 DNA is TGTGCCAGCAGTCGAACCAGGGGGCGCGGGGAGACCCAGTACTTC. This codes for CASSRTRGRGETQYF.

V usage is TRBV4-3 and J usage is TRBJ1-5, with D uncertain. Trimming left V 0 bases short and J 5 bases short, with 8 bases between. The CDR3 is made up of 14 amino acids. Looked up from germline, CDR1 is LGHNA and CDR2 is YSLEER. The CDR3 reads CASSQDWTYQPQHF. The CDR3 region has the DNA TGCGCCAGCAGCCAAGACTGGACGTATCAGCCCCAGCATTTT.

The genes are TRBV10-3 and TRBJ1-2, with D unresolved. The CDR3 has 14 residues. The V gene's germline CDR1 is ENHRY and CDR2 SYGVKD. Trimming took off 6 bases at V and 3 bases at J, with 14 bases between the two ends. CDR3 sequence (DNA): TGTGCCATCAGCGCCGGGCCTATGGACTATGGCTACACCTTC. Translating it yields CAISAGPMDYGYTF.

J is TRBJ1-2 and V is TRBV4-2; TRBD1 agrees at 7 bases. The trim removed 0 bases at V and 4 bases at J, leaving 5 bases unmatched. CDR1 and CDR2 from the germline V gene are LGHNA and YNFKEQ. The CDR3 is 15 residues long. The CDR3 coding sequence is TGTGCCAGCAGCCAAGAACAGGGGAGTTCCTATGGCTACACCTTC. This encodes CASSQEQGSSYGYTF.

The chain carries TRBV6-2 or TRBV6-3 and TRBJ2-7; tentatively, D is TRBD2 (5 bases). Germline CDR1 MNHEY, CDR2 SVGEGT. V was trimmed by 2 bases and J by 8 bases, leaving 22 bases between them. The CDR3 has 16 residues. As DNA, the CDR3 is TGTGCCAGCAGTTACCCACACGGCGCTAAGCGGCATCAGCAGTACGTC. Its protein product is CASSYPHGAKRHQQYV.

This clonotype has only a few counts. The chain combines TRBV6-5 with TRBJ1-5, with D possibly being TRBD1 (6 bases). The CDR3 runs 14 residues. Trimming took off 0 bases at V and 5 bases at J, with 8 bases between the two ends. The germline V gene encodes CDR1 MNHEY and CDR2 SVGAGI. CDR3 sequence (DNA): TGTGCCAGCAGTTACTCGGACAGTTATCAGCCCCAGCATTTT. Protein: CASSYSDSYQPQHF.

This clonotype was picked up a small number of times. The chain has TRBV5-1 and TRBJ1-1, with 11 bases identical to TRBD1. The CDR3 runs 17 residues. Trimming cost V 4 bases and J 6 bases; bases outside gene matches: 14. Germline lookup yields CDR1 SGHRS and CDR2 YFSETQ. CDR3 in DNA: TGCGCCAGCAGCAAGGGACAGGGGGGACAATTCAGCGCTGAAGCTTTCTTT. It codes for CASSKGQGGQFSAEAFF.

The genes are TRBV5-6 and TRBJ2-5, with D possibly being TRBD1 (6 bases). The ends were cut back, 0 bases at V and 5 bases at J, with 11 bases in the middle. The CDR3 consists of 14 residues. Germline V lookup: CDR1 SGHDT, CDR2 YYEEEE. The CDR3 reads CASSLGWGRETQYF. The CDR3 DNA reads as TGTGCCAGCAGCTTGGGATGGGGGCGGGAGACCCAGTACTTC.

The rearrangement uses TRBV11-1 and TRBJ2-5; the match to TRBD1 covers 9 bases. Germline CDR1 is SGHAT and CDR2 is FQDESV (reference sequence). The CDR3 runs 17 residues. Trimming took 3 bases from V and 2 from J; bases not matched to a gene: 10. The chain's CDR3 is CASSFRGGTGHQETQYF. In DNA, the CDR3 is TGTGCCAGCAGCTTTCGGGGAGGGACAGGGCATCAAGAGACCCAGTACTTC.

This clonotype has a handful of counts. The V call is TRBV5-1, the J call TRBJ2-6, with D possibly called TRBD1 or TRBD2 (6 bases each). The germline V gene encodes CDR1 SGHRS and CDR2 YFSETQ. The CDR3 sequence is 16 residues long. Trimming took 1 base from V and 4 from J, leaving 12 bases between them. CDR3 protein: CASSLTRGAGANVLTF. The CDR3 DNA is TGCGCCAGCAGCTTGACTAGGGGGGCCGGGGCCAACGTCCTGACTTTC.

This clonotype occurred a few times. This rearrangement joins TRBV4-3 to TRBJ1-2; D is unresolved. V lost 3 bases and J 6 bases, leaving 8 bases between the germline ends. Germline V gives CDR1 LGHNA, CDR2 YSLEER. The CDR3 has 12 amino acids. CDR3 DNA sequence: TGCGCCAGCAGCCAGCCGGGGAATGGCTACACCTTC. It specifies CASSQPGNGYTF.

This clonotype was seen a handful of times. This rearrangement joins TRBV15 to TRBJ2-3, with no clear D. Trimming removed 0 bases from V and 2 bases from J, with 6 bases in between. This CDR3 spans 14 amino acids. The germline V gene has CDR1 LNHNV and CDR2 YYDKDF (reference sequence). The CDR3 protein is CATSRDPLTDTQYF. DNA for the CDR3: TGTGCCACCAGCAGAGACCCGCTCACAGATACGCAGTATTTT.

This chain links TRBV6-2 or TRBV6-3 with TRBJ2-2, with D uncertain. Germline V CDR1 and CDR2: MNHEY, SVGEGT. V was pared by 7 bases and J by 5 bases, with 11 bases between. This CDR3 is 13 amino acids long. Here the CDR3 reads CASTSYKTGELFF. CDR3 sequence (DNA): TGTGCCAGCACCAGCTATAAGACCGGGGAGCTGTTTTTT.